Listed below are T cell receptor beta chains from one sample, sequenced in a study of blood T cell repertoires in COVID-19. Assay used: immunoSEQ multiplex PCR; TCRdb lists only in-frame clones, some missing. The table includes over 100,000 clones, over 80% detected once. Sequenced input: peripheral blood. The receptors come from a human donor in a cohort sampled during active COVID-19. CDR3s include the opening cysteine and the closing phenylalanine or tryptophan. D genes are given only for firm matches. Clone size is not always given. Where it is, it says once, few, many or a class for expanded clones.

size,D,J,V,CDR3,DNA
-,TRBD2,TRBJ2-7,TRBV29-1,CSVTTSGAFYEQYF,TGCAGCGTAACAACTAGCGGGGCTTTTTACGAGCAGTACTTC
-,TRBD2,TRBJ2-3,TRBV5-4,CASTTGGATDTQYF,TGTGCCAGCACCACGGGGGGGGCCACAGATACGCAGTATTTT
few,TRBD1,TRBJ2-7,TRBV19,CASRDRGTSYEQYF,TGTGCCAGCCGAGACAGGGGGACCTCCTACGAGCAGTACTTC
-,TRBD2,TRBJ2-5,TRBV7-2,CASASGGPGETQYF,TGTGCCAGCGCTAGCGGGGGTCCAGGAGAGACCCAGTACTTC
once,TRBD1,TRBJ2-1,TRBV6-5,CASRAGTGVLEQFF,TGTGCCAGCAGGGCCGGGACAGGGGTGTTGGAGCAGTTCTTC
-,TRBD1,TRBJ1-2,TRBV7-2,CASSLDRGEVYGYTF,TGTGCCAGCAGCTTAGACAGGGGTGAAGTCTATGGCTACACCTTC
-,-,TRBJ1-1,TRBV13,CASSARAPGDAFF,TGTGCCAGCAGCGCCCGCGCTCCGGGGGATGCTTTCTTT
few,-,TRBJ1-6,TRBV7-6,CASSSTGNSPLHF,TGTGCCAGCAGCTCTACAGGGAACTCACCCCTCCACTTT
few,-,TRBJ1-1,TRBV5-8,CASSLVAFEAFF,TGTGCCAGCAGCTTGGTGGCATTTGAAGCTTTCTTT
-,-,TRBJ1-1,TRBV11-3,CASSQGGKAGPAFF,TGTGCCAGCAGCCAGGGAGGGAAGGCAGGGCCAGCTTTCTTT
-,-,TRBJ2-1,TRBV5-4,CASSSVQGGSYNEQFF,TGTGCCAGCAGCTCTGTACAGGGTGGATCCTACAATGAGCAGTTCTTC
-,-,TRBJ2-5,TRBV7-9,CASSFSRGQVQETQYF,TGTGCCAGCAGCTTCTCCCGAGGGCAGGTACAAGAGACCCAGTACTTC
-,TRBD1,TRBJ1-6,TRBV28,CASSFSRGLYNSPLHF,TGTGCCAGCAGTTTTAGCAGGGGGCTCTATAATTCACCCCTCCACTTT
-,TRBD2,TRBJ2-5,TRBV10-1,CASSSPPRTSGRSTQETQYF,TGCGCCAGCTCCTCCCCCCCAAGGACTAGCGGGAGGTCGACCCAAGAGACCCAGTACTTC
-,TRBD1,TRBJ1-2,TRBV15,CATGTGDGRLHGYTF,TGTGCCACTGGGACAGGGGATGGGCGACTTCATGGCTACACCTTC
-,-,TRBJ1-4,TRBV10-3,CAITPGVGRNEKLFF,TGTGCCATCACCCCAGGGGTGGGTCGAAATGAAAAACTGTTTTTT
-,-,TRBJ1-1,TRBV6-4,CASKTMAGNTEAFF,TGTGCCAGCAAAACGATGGCTGGGAACACTGAAGCTTTCTTT
-,-,TRBJ1-2,TRBV7-2,CASSLGGTGYGYTF,TGTGCCAGCAGCTTAGGAGGAACAGGGTATGGCTACACCTTC
once,TRBD1,TRBJ1-2,TRBV7-9,CASSKGGQGTRGYTF,TGTGCCAGCAGCAAAGGAGGACAGGGGACGCGCGGCTACACCTTC
-,-,TRBJ2-6,TRBV28,CASSFGTSGANVLTF,TGTGCCAGCAGTTTTGGGACAAGTGGGGCCAACGTCCTGACTTTC
-,-,TRBJ1-3,TRBV5-4,CASSSPAGGNTIYF,TGTGCCAGCAGCTCACCGGCGGGTGGAAACACCATATATTTT
-,TRBD2,TRBJ2-1,TRBV7-8,CASSLNGGSSYNEQFF,TGTGCCAGCAGCTTAAATGGCGGGAGCTCCTACAATGAGCAGTTCTTC
-,-,TRBJ1-2,TRBV12-5,CASGLTINYGYTF,TGTGCTAGTGGTTTGACAATCAACTATGGCTACACCTTC
-,TRBD2,TRBJ2-1,TRBV7-3,CASSKGLAGYNEQFF,TGTGCCAGCAGCAAGGGACTAGCGGGCTACAATGAGCAGTTCTTC
-,-,TRBJ1-2,TRBV6-1,CASSEKGDIGLYGYTF,TGTGCCAGCAGTGAAAAGGGGGATATCGGTCTCTATGGCTACACCTTC
-,-,TRBJ2-2,TRBV27,CASSSNRATGELFF,TGTGCCAGCAGTTCAAACAGGGCCACCGGGGAGCTGTTTTTT
-,-,TRBJ2-5,TRBV5-1,CASSLGQGGPQETQYF,TGCGCCAGCAGCCTTGGGCAGGGGGGCCCCCAAGAGACCCAGTACTTC
-,-,TRBJ2-5,TRBV7-2,CASSLGGGAETQYF,TGTGCCAGCAGCTTAGGAGGGGGGGCGGAGACCCAGTACTTC
once,-,TRBJ2-5,TRBV3-1/TRBV3-2,CASSHPISTNQETQYF,TGTGCCAGCAGCCATCCTATTTCGACAAACCAAGAGACCCAGTACTTC
-,-,TRBJ2-1,TRBV5-1,CASSPYSYNEQFF,TGCGCCAGCAGCCCCTACTCCTACAATGAGCAGTTCTTC
-,TRBD1,TRBJ2-2,TRBV6-5,CASRWTGMNTGELFF,TGTGCCAGCAGATGGACAGGGATGAACACCGGGGAGCTGTTTTTT
-,TRBD2,TRBJ2-3,TRBV24-1,CATSDFGLAGPRDTQYF,TGTGCCACCAGTGATTTCGGACTAGCGGGACCCCGAGATACGCAGTATTTT
once,TRBD1,TRBJ2-5,TRBV3-1/TRBV3-2,CASSQQGARETQYF,TGTGCCAGCAGCCAACAGGGGGCGCGAGAGACCCAGTACTTC
-,-,TRBJ2-5,TRBV7-7,CASSPRGTQETQYF,TGTGCCAGCAGCCCCCGGGGGACCCAAGAGACCCAGTACTTC
-,-,TRBJ2-3,TRBV5-5,CASSLMNRDSTDTQYF,TGTGCCAGCAGCTTGATGAACAGGGACAGCACAGATACGCAGTATTTT
-,-,TRBJ2-1,TRBV7-9,CASSWLAVYSYNEQFF,TGTGCCAGCAGCTGGTTAGCGGTTTACTCCTACAATGAGCAGTTCTTC
-,-,TRBJ2-1,TRBV24-1,CATSDRGTASYNEQFF,TGTGCCACCAGTGACCGCGGGACAGCTTCCTACAATGAGCAGTTCTTC
-,TRBD2,TRBJ2-5,TRBV5-1,CASSLRAGDQETQYF,TGCGCCAGCAGCTTACGAGCGGGGGACCAAGAGACCCAGTACTTC
-,-,TRBJ2-5,TRBV27,CASREFAGSPQETQYF,TGTGCCAGCAGAGAGTTTGCGGGGAGTCCCCAAGAGACCCAGTACTTC
-,-,TRBJ1-5,TRBV28,CASTLASNQPQHF,TGTGCCAGCACCCTAGCTAGCAATCAGCCCCAGCATTTT
-,TRBD1,TRBJ2-5,TRBV11-2,CASSFPAPQGARRYF,TGTGCCAGCAGCTTCCCAGCACCACAGGGGGCCCGGCGCTACTTC
-,-,TRBJ2-7,TRBV5-1,CASRPGLTVYEQYF,TGCGCCAGCAGGCCGGGACTGACAGTCTACGAGCAGTACTTC
-,TRBD1,TRBJ2-7,TRBV19,CASSPRTGAPYEQYF,TGTGCCAGTAGTCCCCGGACAGGAGCACCCTACGAGCAGTACTTC
once,TRBD1,TRBJ2-5,TRBV7-8,CASSPGQGITQYF,TGTGCCAGCAGCCCAGGACAGGGTATCACCCAGTACTTC
-,TRBD1,TRBJ1-1,TRBV19,CATNRGRGKNTEAFF,TGTGCCACCAACAGGGGCCGCGGGAAGAACACTGAAGCTTTCTTT
-,-,TRBJ2-5,TRBV4-3,CASSQRGSKQETQYF,TGCGCCAGCAGCCAAAGAGGGAGCAAACAAGAGACCCAGTACTTC
-,TRBD1,TRBJ2-7,TRBV5-1,CASSLEGQANEQYF,TGCGCCAGCAGCTTGGAGGGACAGGCCAACGAGCAGTACTTC
-,-,TRBJ1-5,TRBV6-1,CASSERSQPQHF,TGTGCCAGCAGTGAAAGGAGCCAGCCCCAGCATTTT
few,TRBD2,TRBJ2-7,TRBV5-6,CASSLDELAGRGSSYEQYF,TGTGCCAGCAGCTTGGATGAACTAGCGGGAAGGGGCTCCTCCTACGAGCAGTACTTC
-,-,TRBJ2-5,TRBV28,CASSTSRRGPETQYF,TGTGCCAGCAGCACGTCTCGGCGGGGTCCAGAGACCCAGTACTTC
-,-,TRBJ2-3,TRBV6-1,CASSEAPGTDTQYF,TGTGCCAGCAGTGAAGCGCCAGGCACAGATACGCAGTATTTT
few,TRBD2,TRBJ2-1,TRBV3-1/TRBV3-2,CASSSSGRVYNEQFF,TGTGCCAGCAGTTCTAGCGGGAGAGTCTACAATGAGCAGTTCTTC
-,TRBD1,TRBJ1-1,TRBV7-2,CASTLRQGKAFF,TGTGCCAGCACGCTAAGACAGGGGAAGGCTTTCTTT
-,TRBD1,TRBJ1-1,TRBV2,CASRMTSGQPNTEAFF,TGTGCCAGCAGAATGACCTCGGGACAGCCGAACACTGAAGCTTTCTTT
-,-,TRBJ2-7,TRBV6-6,CASSYPGPLYEQYF,TGTGCCAGCAGTTACCCAGGGCCTCTCTACGAGCAGTACTTC
-,TRBD1,TRBJ1-1,TRBV18,CASSPVQTGEVTEAFF,TGTGCCAGCTCCCCGGTCCAAACAGGGGAGGTCACTGAAGCTTTCTTT
few,TRBD1,TRBJ1-2,TRBV28,CASSLPGQGQYGYTF,TGTGCCAGCAGTTTGCCGGGACAGGGGCAGTATGGCTACACCTTC
-,TRBD1,TRBJ1-1,TRBV9,CASSVSTGPTEAFF,TGTGCCAGCAGCGTCTCGACAGGGCCCACTGAAGCTTTCTTT
-,-,TRBJ2-2,TRBV18,CASSRFGANTGELFF,TGTGCCAGCTCAAGATTCGGAGCGAACACCGGGGAGCTGTTTTTT